This T cell receptor beta chain was found in a study of shared clonotypes between healthy human individuals. Findings and limits, study-wide: Compared with memory subsets, naive subsets generally had larger estimated richness. Generation of non-shared clonotypes was less probable than generation of clonotypes shared by all four donors. Naive CD4 clonotype sharing across several donors was 4.5% to 6%.

The germline gives CDR1 MDHEN, CDR2 SYDVKM. This CDR3 contains 15 residues. Trimming at V came to 4 bases and at J to 1 base, leaving 4 bases not matched to a gene. On this clone: Its antigen is still unknown.

Method: immunoSEQ multiplex PCR; TCRdb's copy keeps in-frame clones and lacks some. The sample yields around 700,000 clones, about 74% seen once. The receptor was isolated from a woman aged 25 to 39 in good health. The chain uses TRBV28 and TRBJ2-5, with TRBD1 matching 9 bases. The sequenced material came from memory CD4+ T cells sorted from blood. Subset here: CD45RA-negative fraction. The CDR3 is CASSSRTGVQETQYF. CDR3 nucleotides: TGTGCCAGCAGTTCCCGGACAGGGGTCCAAGAGACCCAGTACTTC.